This T cell receptor (beta chain) was recovered during a study of blood T cell repertoires in COVID-19. With 10 bases clipped from V and 4 bases from J, the junction kept 8 bases outside the gene matches. The CDR3 spans 13 residues. Germline V CDR1 and CDR2: SGHKS, YYEKEE (reference sequence). The repertoire was sequenced with immunoSEQ multiplex PCR; TCRdb's copy has only in-frame clones and lacks some. The sample shows 35,000 to 45,000 clones, about 70% of them seen only once. The chain couples TRBV5-5 to TRBJ2-7, with 10 positions matching TRBD2. Sequencing input: peripheral blood. The receptor's source is a man older than 75 with acute or convalescent COVID-19. This CDR3 reads CASRASGSYEQYF. CDR3 in DNA: TGTGCCTCAAGAGCTAGCGGGAGTTACGAGCAGTACTTC.